This T cell receptor beta chain stems from a study of neoadjuvant anti-PD-1 for oral cavity cancer. Findings of the study overall: Treg/Th17 ratio rose with pretreatment blood and fell with post-treatment tumor TCRbeta clonality.

On this clone: Antigen unknown.

PBMC libraries mostly used around 460 ng of input genomic DNA, with six replicates per sample. TCRdb keeps only in-frame clones here, not all; method: immunoSEQ multiplex PCR. Of around 13,000 clones listed, roughly 60% were seen once; the top ten hold roughly 2%. The sequencing here drew on PBMCs, taken before nivolumab (anti-PD-1) treatment. This clonotype was obtained from a person between 40 and 85 years old with oral cavity squamous cell carcinoma.

The CDR3 DNA follows: TGCGCCAGCAGGCCAACCGGGACAGGAGGCACAGATACGCAGTATTTT. Amino acid sequence: CASRPTGTGGTDTQYF. The chain combines TRBV5-1 with TRBJ2-3; the match to TRBD1 covers 8 bases. V lost 5 bases, J lost 1 base, and 9 bases stayed unmatched. CDR3 length equals 16 residues. Looked up from germline, CDR1 is SGHRS and CDR2 is YFSETQ.